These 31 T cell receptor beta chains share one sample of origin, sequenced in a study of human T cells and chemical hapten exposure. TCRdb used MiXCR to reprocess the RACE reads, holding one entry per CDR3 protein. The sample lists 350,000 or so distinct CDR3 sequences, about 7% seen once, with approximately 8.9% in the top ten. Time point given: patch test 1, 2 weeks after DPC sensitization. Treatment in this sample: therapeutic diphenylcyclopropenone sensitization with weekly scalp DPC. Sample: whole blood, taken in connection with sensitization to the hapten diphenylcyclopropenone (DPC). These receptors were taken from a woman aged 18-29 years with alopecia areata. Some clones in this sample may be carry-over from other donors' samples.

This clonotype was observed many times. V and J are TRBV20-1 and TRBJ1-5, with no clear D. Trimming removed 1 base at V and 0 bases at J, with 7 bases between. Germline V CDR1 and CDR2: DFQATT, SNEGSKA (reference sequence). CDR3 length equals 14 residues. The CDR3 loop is CSARGGYSNQPQHF. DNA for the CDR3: TGCAGTGCTAGAGGAGGGTATAGCAATCAGCCCCAGCATTTT.

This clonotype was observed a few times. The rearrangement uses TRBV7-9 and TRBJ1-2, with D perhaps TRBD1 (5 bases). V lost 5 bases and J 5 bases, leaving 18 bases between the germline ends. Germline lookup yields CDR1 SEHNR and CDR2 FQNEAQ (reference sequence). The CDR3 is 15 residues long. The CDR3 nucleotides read TGTGCCAGCAGCCTAGGGACTCGAGATGCTTATGGCTACACCTTC. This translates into CASSLGTRDAYGYTF.

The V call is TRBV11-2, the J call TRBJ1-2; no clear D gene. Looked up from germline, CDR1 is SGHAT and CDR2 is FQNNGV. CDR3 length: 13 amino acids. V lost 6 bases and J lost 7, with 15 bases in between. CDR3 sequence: CASSFDLRAGYTF. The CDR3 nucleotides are TGTGCCAGCAGTTTTGACTTGAGGGCTGGCTACACCTTC.

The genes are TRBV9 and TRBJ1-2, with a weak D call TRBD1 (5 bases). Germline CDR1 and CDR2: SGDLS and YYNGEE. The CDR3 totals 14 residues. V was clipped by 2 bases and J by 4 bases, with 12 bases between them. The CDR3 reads CASSVQAGSYGYTF. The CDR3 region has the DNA TGTGCCAGCAGCGTGCAGGCAGGGAGCTATGGCTACACCTTC. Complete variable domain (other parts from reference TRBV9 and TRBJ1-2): DSGVTQTPKHLITATGQRVTLRCSPRSGDLSVYWYQQSLDQGLQFLIQYYNGEERAKGNILERFSAQQFPDLHSELNLSSLELGDSALYFCASSVQAGSYGYTFGSGTRLTVV.

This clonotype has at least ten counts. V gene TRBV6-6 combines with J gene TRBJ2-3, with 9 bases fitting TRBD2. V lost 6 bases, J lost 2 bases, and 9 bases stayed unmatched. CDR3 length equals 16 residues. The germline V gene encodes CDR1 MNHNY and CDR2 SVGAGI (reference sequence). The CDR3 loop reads CASRNIAGAYTDTQYF. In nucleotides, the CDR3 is TGTGCCAGCAGGAATATAGCGGGGGCCTACACAGATACGCAGTATTTT.

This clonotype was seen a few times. This chain's CDR3 is CASSSLQGSRDTQYF. CDR3 sequence (DNA): TGTGCCAGCAGTTCCTTACAGGGCTCTAGAGATACGCAGTATTTT. V is TRBV6-2 or TRBV6-3 and J is TRBJ2-3, with D possibly TRBD1 on 6 matching bases. The CDR3 runs to 15 residues. Per the germline V gene, CDR1 is MNHEY and CDR2 is SVGEGT. With 4 bases removed from V and 5 bases from J, the gap between germline ends came to 16 bases.

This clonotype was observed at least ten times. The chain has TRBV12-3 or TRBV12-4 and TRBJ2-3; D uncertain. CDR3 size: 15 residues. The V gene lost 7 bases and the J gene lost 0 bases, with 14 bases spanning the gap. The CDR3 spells CASTLPRPSTDTQYF. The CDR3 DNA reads TGTGCCAGCACCCTACCCCGACCGAGCACAGATACGCAGTATTTT.

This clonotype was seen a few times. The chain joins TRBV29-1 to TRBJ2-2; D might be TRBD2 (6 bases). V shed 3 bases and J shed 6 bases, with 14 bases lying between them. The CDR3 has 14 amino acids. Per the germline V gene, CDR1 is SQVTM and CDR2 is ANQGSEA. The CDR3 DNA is TGCAGCGTTGAGTACGGGAGAAGGTCCGGGGAGCTGTTTTTT. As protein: CSVEYGRRSGELFF.

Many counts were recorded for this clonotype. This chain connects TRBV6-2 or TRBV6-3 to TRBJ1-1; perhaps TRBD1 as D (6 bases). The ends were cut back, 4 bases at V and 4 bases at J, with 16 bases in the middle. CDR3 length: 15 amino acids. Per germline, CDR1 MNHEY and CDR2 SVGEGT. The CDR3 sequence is CASSSQNTGPTEAFF. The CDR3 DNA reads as TGTGCCAGCAGTTCCCAGAACACAGGGCCCACTGAAGCTTTCTTT.

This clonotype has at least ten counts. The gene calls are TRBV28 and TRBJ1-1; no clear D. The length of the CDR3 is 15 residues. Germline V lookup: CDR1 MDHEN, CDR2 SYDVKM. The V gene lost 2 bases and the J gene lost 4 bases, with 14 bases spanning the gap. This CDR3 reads CASSLGGSWITEAFF. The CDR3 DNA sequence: TGTGCCAGCAGTTTAGGAGGCAGTTGGATCACTGAAGCTTTCTTT.

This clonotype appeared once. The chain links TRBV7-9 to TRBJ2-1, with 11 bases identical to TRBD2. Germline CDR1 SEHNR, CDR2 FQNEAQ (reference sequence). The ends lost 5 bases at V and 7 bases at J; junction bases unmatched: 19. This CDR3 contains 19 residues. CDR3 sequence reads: CASSPPPGLAEGPWNEQFF. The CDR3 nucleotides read TGTGCCAGCAGCCCCCCGCCGGGACTAGCGGAGGGGCCTTGGAATGAGCAGTTCTTC.

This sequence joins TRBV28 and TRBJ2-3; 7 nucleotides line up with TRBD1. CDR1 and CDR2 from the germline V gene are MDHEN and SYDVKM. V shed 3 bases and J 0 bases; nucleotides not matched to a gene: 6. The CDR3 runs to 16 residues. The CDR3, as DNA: TGTGCCAGCAGTTTGACAGGGTATACTAGCACAGATACGCAGTATTTT. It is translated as CASSLTGYTSTDTQYF.

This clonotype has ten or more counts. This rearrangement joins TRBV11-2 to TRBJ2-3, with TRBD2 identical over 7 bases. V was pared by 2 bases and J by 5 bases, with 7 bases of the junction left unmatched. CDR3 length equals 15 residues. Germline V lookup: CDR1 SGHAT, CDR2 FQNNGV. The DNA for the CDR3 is TGTGCCAGCAGCTTATCGGCGGGAGCAAAAGATACGCAGTATTTT. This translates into CASSLSAGAKDTQYF.

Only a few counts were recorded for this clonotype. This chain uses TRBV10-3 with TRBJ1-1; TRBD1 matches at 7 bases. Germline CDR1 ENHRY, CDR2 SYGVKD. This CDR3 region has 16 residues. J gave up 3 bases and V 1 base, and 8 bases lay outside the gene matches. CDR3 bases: TGTGCCATCAGTGAGTTAATCACAGGGGCGGACACTGAAGCTTTCTTT. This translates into CAISELITGADTEAFF.

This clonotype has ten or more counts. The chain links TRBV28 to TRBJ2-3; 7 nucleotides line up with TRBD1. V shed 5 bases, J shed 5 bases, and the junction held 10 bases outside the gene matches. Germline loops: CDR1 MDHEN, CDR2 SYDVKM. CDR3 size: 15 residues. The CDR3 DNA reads TGTGCCAGCAGTCTCCGACAGGGCAAGGTAGATACGCAGTATTTT. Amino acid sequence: CASSLRQGKVDTQYF.

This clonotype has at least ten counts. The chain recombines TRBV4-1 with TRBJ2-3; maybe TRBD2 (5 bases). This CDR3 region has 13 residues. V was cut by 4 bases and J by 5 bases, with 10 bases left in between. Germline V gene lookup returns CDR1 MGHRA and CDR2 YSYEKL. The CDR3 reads CASSPTRRDTQYF. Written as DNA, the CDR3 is TGCGCCAGCAGCCCTACTAGAAGAGATACGCAGTATTTT.

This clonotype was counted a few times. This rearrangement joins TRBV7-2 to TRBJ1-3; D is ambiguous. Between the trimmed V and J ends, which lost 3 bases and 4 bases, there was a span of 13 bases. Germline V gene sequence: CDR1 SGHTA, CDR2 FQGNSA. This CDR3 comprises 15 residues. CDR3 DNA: TGTGCCAGCAGCTTTTCGTTTGTCGGAGGAAACACCATATATTTT. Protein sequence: CASSFSFVGGNTIYF.

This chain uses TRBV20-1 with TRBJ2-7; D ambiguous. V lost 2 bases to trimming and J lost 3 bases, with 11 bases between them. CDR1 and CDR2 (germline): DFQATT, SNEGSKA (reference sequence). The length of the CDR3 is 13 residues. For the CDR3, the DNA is TGCAGTGCTAGATCGCGTGAGAACTACGAGCAGTACTTC. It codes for CSARSRENYEQYF.

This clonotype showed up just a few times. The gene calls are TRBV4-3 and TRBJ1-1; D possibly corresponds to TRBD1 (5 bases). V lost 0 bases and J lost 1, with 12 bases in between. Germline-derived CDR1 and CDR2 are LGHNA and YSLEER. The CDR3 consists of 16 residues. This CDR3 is CASSQDFQGTNTEAFF. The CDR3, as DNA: TGCGCCAGCAGCCAAGATTTTCAGGGAACGAACACTGAAGCTTTCTTT.

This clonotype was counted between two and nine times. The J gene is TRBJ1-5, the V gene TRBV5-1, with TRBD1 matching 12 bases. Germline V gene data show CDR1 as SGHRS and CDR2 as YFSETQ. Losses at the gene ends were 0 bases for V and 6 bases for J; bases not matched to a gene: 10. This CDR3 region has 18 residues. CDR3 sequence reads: CASSLGPPGQGAFQPQHF. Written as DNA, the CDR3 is TGCGCCAGCAGCTTGGGGCCTCCGGGACAGGGGGCTTTTCAGCCCCAGCATTTT.

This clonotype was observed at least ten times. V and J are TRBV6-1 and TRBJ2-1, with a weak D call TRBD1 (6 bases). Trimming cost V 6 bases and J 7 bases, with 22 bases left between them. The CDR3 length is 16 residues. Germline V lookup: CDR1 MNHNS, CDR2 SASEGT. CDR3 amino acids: CASSLHRDTWGNEQFF. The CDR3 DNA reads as TGTGCCAGCAGCCTTCACAGGGACACCTGGGGTAATGAGCAGTTCTTC.

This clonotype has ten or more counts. CDR3 sequence: CASSQEGRGRRVTEAFF. CDR3 coding DNA: TGTGCCAGCAGCCAAGAGGGTCGGGGGAGAAGAGTCACTGAAGCTTTCTTT. J is TRBJ1-1 and V is TRBV4-2, with a possible D match to TRBD1 (5 bases). Germline V gene lookup returns CDR1 LGHNA and CDR2 YNFKEQ. V was cut by 0 bases and J by 4 bases, with 18 bases left in between. CDR3 length: 17 residues.

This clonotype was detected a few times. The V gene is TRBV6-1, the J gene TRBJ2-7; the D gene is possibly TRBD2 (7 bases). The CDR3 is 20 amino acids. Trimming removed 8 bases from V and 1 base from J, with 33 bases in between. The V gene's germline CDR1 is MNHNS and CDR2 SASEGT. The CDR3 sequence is CASSMIGGQLFKQRSYEQYF. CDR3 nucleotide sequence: TGTGCCAGCTCGATGATCGGGGGGCAGTTATTTAAACAGAGGTCCTACGAGCAGTACTTC.

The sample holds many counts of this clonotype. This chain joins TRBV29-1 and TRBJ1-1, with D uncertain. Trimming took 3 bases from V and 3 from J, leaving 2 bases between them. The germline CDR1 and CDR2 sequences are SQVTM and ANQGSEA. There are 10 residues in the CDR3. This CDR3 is CSVEHTEAFF. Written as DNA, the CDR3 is TGCAGCGTTGAGCACACTGAAGCTTTCTTT.

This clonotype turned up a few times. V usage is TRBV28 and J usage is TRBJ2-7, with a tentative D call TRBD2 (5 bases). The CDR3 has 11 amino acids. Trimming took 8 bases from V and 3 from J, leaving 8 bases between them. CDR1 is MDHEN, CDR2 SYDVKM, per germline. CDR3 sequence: CASAGLYEQYF. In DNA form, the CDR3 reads TGTGCCAGCGCCGGACTCTACGAGCAGTACTTC.

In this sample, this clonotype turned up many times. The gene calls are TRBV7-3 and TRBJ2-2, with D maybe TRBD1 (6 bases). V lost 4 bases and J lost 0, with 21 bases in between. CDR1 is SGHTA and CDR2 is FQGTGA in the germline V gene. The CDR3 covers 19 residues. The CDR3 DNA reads TGTGCCAGCAGCTCCACCGACAGGAGCGATGGAGCGAACACCGGGGAGCTGTTTTTT. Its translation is CASSSTDRSDGANTGELFF.

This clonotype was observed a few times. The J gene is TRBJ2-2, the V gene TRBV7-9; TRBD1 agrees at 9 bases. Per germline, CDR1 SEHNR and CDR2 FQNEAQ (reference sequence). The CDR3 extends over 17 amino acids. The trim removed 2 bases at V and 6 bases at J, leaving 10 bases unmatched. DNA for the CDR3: TGTGCCAGCAGCTTAATCGCCGGGACAGGGATCCCCGGGGAGCTGTTTTTT. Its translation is CASSLIAGTGIPGELFF.

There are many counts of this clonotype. This CDR3 is CSARVPGSITEAFF. The CDR3 nucleotides read TGCAGTGCTAGAGTCCCGGGTTCAATCACTGAAGCTTTCTTT. This chain links TRBV20-1 with TRBJ1-1; no reliable D call. Looked up from germline, CDR1 is DFQATT and CDR2 is SNEGSKA (reference sequence). Trimming pared 1 base from V and 4 bases from J, leaving 13 bases between. The CDR3 contains 14 residues.

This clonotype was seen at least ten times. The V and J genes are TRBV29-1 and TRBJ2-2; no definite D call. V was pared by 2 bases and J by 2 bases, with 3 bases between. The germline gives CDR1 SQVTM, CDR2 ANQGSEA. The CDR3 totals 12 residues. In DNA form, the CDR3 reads TGCAGCGTTGAAATAAACACCGGGGAGCTGTTTTTT. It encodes CSVEINTGELFF.

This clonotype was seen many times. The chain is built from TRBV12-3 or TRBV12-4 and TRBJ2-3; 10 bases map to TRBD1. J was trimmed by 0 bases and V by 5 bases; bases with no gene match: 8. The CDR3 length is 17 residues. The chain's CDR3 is CASSGWTGGLSTDTQYF. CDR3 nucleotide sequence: TGTGCCAGCAGTGGCTGGACAGGGGGATTGAGCACAGATACGCAGTATTTT.

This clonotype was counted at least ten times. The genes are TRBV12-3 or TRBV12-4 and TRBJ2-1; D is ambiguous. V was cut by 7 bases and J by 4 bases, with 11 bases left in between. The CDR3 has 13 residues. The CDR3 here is CASTLGSYNEQFF. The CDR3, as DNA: TGTGCCAGCACTTTGGGGTCTTACAATGAGCAGTTCTTC.